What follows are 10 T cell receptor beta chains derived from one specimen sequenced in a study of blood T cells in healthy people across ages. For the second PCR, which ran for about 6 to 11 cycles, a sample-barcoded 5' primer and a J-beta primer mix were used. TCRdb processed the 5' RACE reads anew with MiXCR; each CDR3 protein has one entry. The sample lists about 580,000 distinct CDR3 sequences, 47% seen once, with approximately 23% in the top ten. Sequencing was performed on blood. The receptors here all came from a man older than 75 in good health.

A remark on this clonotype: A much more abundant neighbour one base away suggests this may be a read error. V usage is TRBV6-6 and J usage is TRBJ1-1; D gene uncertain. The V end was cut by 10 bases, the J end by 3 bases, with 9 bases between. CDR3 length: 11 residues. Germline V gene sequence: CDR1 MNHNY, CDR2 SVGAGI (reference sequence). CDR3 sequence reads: CATWLDTEAFF. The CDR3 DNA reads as TGTGCCACCTGGTTGGACACTGAAGCTTTCTTT.

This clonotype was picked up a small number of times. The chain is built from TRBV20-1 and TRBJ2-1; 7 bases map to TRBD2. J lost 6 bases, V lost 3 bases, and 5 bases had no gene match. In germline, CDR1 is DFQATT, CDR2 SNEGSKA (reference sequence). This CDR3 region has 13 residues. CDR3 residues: CSASRDYPNEQFF. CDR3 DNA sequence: TGCAGTGCTAGCAGGGACTACCCCAATGAGCAGTTCTTC.

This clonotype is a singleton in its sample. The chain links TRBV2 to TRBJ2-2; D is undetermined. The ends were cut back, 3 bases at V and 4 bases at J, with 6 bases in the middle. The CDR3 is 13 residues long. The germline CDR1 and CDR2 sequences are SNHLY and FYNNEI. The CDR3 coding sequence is TGTGCCAGCAGTGATAGCCTCACCGGGGAGCTGTTTTTT. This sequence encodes CASSDSLTGELFF.

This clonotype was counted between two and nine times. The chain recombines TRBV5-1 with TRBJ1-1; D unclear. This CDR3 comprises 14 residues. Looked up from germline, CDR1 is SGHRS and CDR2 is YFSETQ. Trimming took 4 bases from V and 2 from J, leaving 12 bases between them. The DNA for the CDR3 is TGCGCCAGCAGCCCGGTGACGGGTAACACTGAAGCTTTCTTT. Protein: CASSPVTGNTEAFF.

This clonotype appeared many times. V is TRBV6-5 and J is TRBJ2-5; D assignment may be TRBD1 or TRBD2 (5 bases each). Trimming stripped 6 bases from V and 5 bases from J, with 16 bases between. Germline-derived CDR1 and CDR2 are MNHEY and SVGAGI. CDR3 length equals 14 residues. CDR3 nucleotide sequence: TGTGCCAGCAGAAACAGGTCTAGCCGCGAGACCCAGTACTTC. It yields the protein CASRNRSSRETQYF.

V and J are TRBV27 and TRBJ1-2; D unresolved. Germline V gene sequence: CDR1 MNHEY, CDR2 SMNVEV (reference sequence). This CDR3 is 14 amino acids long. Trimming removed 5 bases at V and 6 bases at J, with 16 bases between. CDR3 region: CASSPRADYHGYTF. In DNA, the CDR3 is TGTGCCAGCAGTCCGCGGGCAGATTACCATGGCTACACCTTC.

CDR3 in DNA: TGTGCCAGCACCTCTACGCCAACCAGGGGGCTCAACGAGCAGTACTTC. This encodes CASTSTPTRGLNEQYF. The gene calls are TRBV6-2 or TRBV6-3 and TRBJ2-7; 8 bases line up with TRBD1. CDR3 size: 16 residues. J was trimmed by 5 bases and V by 7 bases; bases with no gene match: 16. CDR1 and CDR2 from the germline V gene are MNHEY and SVGEGT.

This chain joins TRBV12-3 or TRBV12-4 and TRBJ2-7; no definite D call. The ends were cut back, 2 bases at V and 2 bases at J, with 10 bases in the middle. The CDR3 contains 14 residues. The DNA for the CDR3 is TGTGCCAGCAGTTTATTCGCGAGAACCTACGAGCAGTACTTC. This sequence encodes CASSLFARTYEQYF.

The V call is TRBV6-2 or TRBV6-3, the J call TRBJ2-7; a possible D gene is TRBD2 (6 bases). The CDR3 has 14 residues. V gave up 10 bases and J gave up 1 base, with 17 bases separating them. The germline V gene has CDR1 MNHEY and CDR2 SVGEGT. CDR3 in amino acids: CAIGGGGGSYEQYF. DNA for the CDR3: TGTGCCATTGGGGGAGGAGGTGGTTCCTACGAGCAGTACTTC.

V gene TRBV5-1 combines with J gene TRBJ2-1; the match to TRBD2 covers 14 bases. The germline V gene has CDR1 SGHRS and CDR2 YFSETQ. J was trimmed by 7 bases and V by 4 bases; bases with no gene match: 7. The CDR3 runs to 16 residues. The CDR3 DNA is TGCGCCAGCAGCGGAGGACTAGCGGGAGGAACGAATGAGCAGTTCTTC. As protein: CASSGGLAGGTNEQFF.